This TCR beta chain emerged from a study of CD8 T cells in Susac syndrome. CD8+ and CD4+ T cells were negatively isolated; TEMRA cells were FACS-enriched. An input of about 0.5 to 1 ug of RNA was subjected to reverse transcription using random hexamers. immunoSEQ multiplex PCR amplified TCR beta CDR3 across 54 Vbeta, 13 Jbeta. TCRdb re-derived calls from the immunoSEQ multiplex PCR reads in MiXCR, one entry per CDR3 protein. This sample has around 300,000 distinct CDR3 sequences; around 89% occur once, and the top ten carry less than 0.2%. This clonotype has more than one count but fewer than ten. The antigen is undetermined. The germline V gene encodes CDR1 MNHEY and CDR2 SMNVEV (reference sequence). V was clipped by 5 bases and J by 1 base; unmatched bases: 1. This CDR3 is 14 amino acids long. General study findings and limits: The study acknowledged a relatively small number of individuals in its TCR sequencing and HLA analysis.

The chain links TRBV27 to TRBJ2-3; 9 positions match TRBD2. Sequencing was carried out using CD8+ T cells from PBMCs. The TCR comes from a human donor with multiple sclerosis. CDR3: CASSRLAGTDTQYF. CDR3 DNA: TGTGCCAGCAGTCGACTAGCGGGCACAGATACGCAGTATTTT.